The clone carrying this TCR beta chain was recorded at least ten times. Its antigen is undetermined. The data belong to a study of T cells in Graves' hyperthyroidism and ophthalmopathy. Study-wide results and limits: In the blood, most expanded thyroid clonotypes above 0.001 appeared as well.

The source material, RNA transcripts, was used to amplify TCR beta CDR3 regions. The study used the HTBI primer set for a first-round RT-PCR of the TCR CDR3. TCRdb reprocessed the multiplex PCR reads with MiXCR, giving one entry per CDR3 protein. This table has approximately 510,000 distinct CDR3 sequences, around 50% appearing once. The CDR3 extends over 11 amino acids. Trimming took off 7 bases at V and 5 bases at J, with 11 bases between the two ends. CDR1 is SQVTM and CDR2 is ANQGSEA in the germline V gene. The V and J genes are TRBV29-1 and TRBJ1-1; no reliable D call. Sequenced: peripheral blood or thyroid tissue (not recorded which). This clonotype was sampled from an adult woman with Graves' disease, either hyperthyroidism or ophthalmopathy (not recorded which). CDR3 amino acids: CSAREGTEAFF. CDR3 nucleotides: TGCAGCGCCCGAGAAGGGACTGAAGCTTTCTTT.